A single T cell receptor (beta chain) is shown here with its context. These data come from a study of blood T cells in healthy people across ages. The CDR3 loop spans 16 amino acids. CDR1 is ENHRY, CDR2 SYGVKD, per germline. The ends lost 4 bases at V and 0 bases at J; junction bases unmatched: 2. The use of a sample-barcoded 5' primer and a J-beta primer mix characterized a second PCR of roughly 7 to 11 cycles. TCRdb independently ran MiXCR on the 5' RACE reads; one entry per CDR3 protein. The sample has about 680,000 distinct CDR3 sequences; around 45% are singletons. The TCR was taken from a woman aged 55-69 years in good health. The rearrangement links TRBV10-3 to TRBJ1-6, with TRBD1 matching over 8 bases. Sequencing input: blood. The DNA of the CDR3 is TGTGCCATCAGTGGACAGGGGAGCTCCTATAATTCACCCCTCCACTTT. Encoded protein: CAISGQGSSYNSPLHF.